This passage covers 27 T cell receptor beta chains from one sample sequenced in a study of T cells in Graves' hyperthyroidism and ophthalmopathy. TCR beta CDR3 region amplification was performed from RNA transcripts. HTBI primers were used for first-round RT-PCR of the TCR CDR3. TCRdb ran MiXCR on the multiplex PCR reads and lists one entry per CDR3 protein. Of about 530,000 distinct CDR3 sequences in the sample, 17% were seen once. The sequenced sample consisted of blood. The receptors originated from a woman under 30 with Graves' ophthalmopathy.

As concerns this clonotype: A junction end diverges from the germline sequence, so it may reflect a read error. V and J are TRBV5-5 and TRBJ1-3; 10 nucleotides agree with TRBD1. Germline assignment: CDR1 SGHKS and CDR2 YYEKEE (reference sequence). The CDR3 runs to 15 residues. The DNA for the CDR3 is TGCGCCAGCAGCCTCGGACAGGGGGAGGTAGACACCATATATTTT. Translating gives CASSLGQGEVDTIYF.

The rearrangement links TRBV6-2 or TRBV6-3 to TRBJ2-1; 9 bases align to TRBD2. There are 16 residues in the CDR3. The V and J ends lost 6 bases and 4 bases, in that order; junction bases with no gene match: 10. CDR1 and CDR2 (germline): MNHEY, SVGEGT. This chain's CDR3 is CASSPGGAGGYNEQFF. The CDR3 bases are TGTGCCAGCAGCCCGGGAGGAGCGGGAGGATACAATGAGCAGTTCTTC.

The rearrangement links TRBV10-3 to TRBJ1-2; 8 bases align to TRBD1. This CDR3 is built from 13 residues. Germline V gives CDR1 ENHRY, CDR2 SYGVKD. V was clipped by 3 bases and J by 6 bases; unmatched bases: 3. The CDR3 loop reads CAISDRTGNGYTF. CDR3 in DNA: TGTGCCATCAGTGATCGGACAGGGAATGGCTACACCTTC.

Many counts were recorded for this clonotype. V and J are TRBV7-3 and TRBJ2-5; D may be TRBD1 (5 bases). The CDR3 covers 15 residues. CDR1 and CDR2 (germline): SGHTA, FQGTGA. V was trimmed by 2 bases and J by 1 base, leaving 11 bases between them. Here the CDR3 reads CASSLRGAIQETQYF. For the CDR3, the DNA is TGTGCCAGCAGCTTACGTGGGGCCATCCAAGAGACCCAGTACTTC.

This clonotype was counted many times. The J gene is TRBJ2-1, the V gene TRBV11-2; D not certain. The V end was cut by 1 base, the J end by 3 bases, with 7 bases between. Germline V lookup: CDR1 SGHAT, CDR2 FQNNGV. The CDR3 totals 14 residues. The CDR3 region is CASSLAGDYNEQFF. CDR3 in DNA: TGTGCCAGCAGCTTAGCGGGCGACTACAATGAGCAGTTCTTC.

This clonotype appeared many times. The chain links TRBV2 to TRBJ2-7; 9 bases are a match to TRBD2. The trim removed 8 bases at V and 5 bases at J, leaving 13 bases unmatched. The CDR3 is 15 residues long. CDR1 and CDR2 from the germline V gene are SNHLY and FYNNEI. The CDR3 reads CASCLAGGSGDEQYF. The CDR3 coding sequence is TGTGCCAGCTGTTTGGCGGGAGGGAGCGGTGACGAGCAGTACTTC.

This clonotype has ten or more counts. The chain recombines TRBV28 with TRBJ1-2; D perhaps matches TRBD1 (5 bases). The V and J ends lost 5 bases and 8 bases respectively, with 9 bases between them. The CDR3 is 11 amino acids. Per the germline V gene, CDR1 is MDHEN and CDR2 is SYDVKM. CDR3 sequence reads: CASSLRGGYTF. In nucleotides, the CDR3 is TGTGCCAGCAGTCTTCGGGGCGGCTACACCTTC.

The sample holds a few counts of this clonotype. This chain connects TRBV7-9 to TRBJ2-1, with TRBD2 matching over 7 bases. From germline, CDR1 is SEHNR and CDR2 FQNEAQ (reference sequence). Trimming took 4 bases from V and 4 from J; bases not matched to a gene: 7. This CDR3 has 15 residues. Here the CDR3 reads CASSSGGGPYNEQFF. CDR3 sequence (DNA): TGTGCCAGCAGCTCTGGGGGGGGACCGTACAATGAGCAGTTCTTC.

The chain combines TRBV19 with TRBJ1-5, with D uncertain. CDR3 length equals 15 residues. CDR1 is LNHDA, CDR2 SQIVND, per germline (reference sequence). V lost 7 bases and J lost 1, with 14 bases in between. The CDR3 is CASTRALTSNQPQHF. The CDR3 bases are TGTGCCAGTACTCGGGCCCTGACCAGCAATCAGCCCCAGCATTTT.

The table lists this clonotype with many counts. This chain connects TRBV6-2 or TRBV6-3 to TRBJ1-1; D may be TRBD1 (5 bases). Germline V gives CDR1 MNHEY, CDR2 SVGEGT. Trimming stripped 6 bases from V and 4 bases from J, with 15 bases between. This CDR3 has 14 amino acids. Here the CDR3 DNA reads TGTGCCAGCAGATTCCCCAGGGACTCCACTGAAGCTTTCTTT. Translating it yields CASRFPRDSTEAFF.

The chain uses TRBV5-1 and TRBJ1-3; TRBD1 is a possible D gene (5 bases). The germline V gene has CDR1 SGHRS and CDR2 YFSETQ. V was clipped by 0 bases and J by 4 bases, with 8 bases between them. The CDR3 runs 14 residues. CDR3 loop: CASSLAGFGNTIYF. In DNA, the CDR3 is TGCGCCAGCAGCTTGGCAGGGTTCGGAAACACCATATATTTT.

In this sample, this clonotype turned up many times. The chain couples TRBV6-1 to TRBJ1-1, with D maybe TRBD1 (5 bases). The germline V and J ends were trimmed by 7 bases and 7 bases, with 16 bases remaining between them. Germline-derived CDR1 and CDR2 are MNHNS and SASEGT. The CDR3 consists of 13 residues. In DNA form, the CDR3 reads TGTGCCAGCAACCGAGAGGGGATCGGTGAAGCTTTCTTT. It yields the protein CASNREGIGEAFF.

This clonotype was counted only a few times. The chain is built from TRBV6-2 or TRBV6-3 and TRBJ1-1; TRBD1 is a possible D gene (6 bases). V was trimmed by 5 bases and J by 4 bases, leaving 14 bases between them. Germline CDR1 MNHEY, CDR2 SVGEGT. The CDR3 has 14 amino acids. The chain's CDR3 is CASSRTGSTTEAFF. The CDR3 DNA is TGTGCCAGCAGTCGTACAGGGAGTACCACTGAAGCTTTCTTT.

The V gene is TRBV29-1, the J gene TRBJ2-7; a possible D gene is TRBD1 (5 bases). Germline V lookup: CDR1 SQVTM, CDR2 ANQGSEA. The CDR3 spans 15 residues. V shed 0 bases and J shed 3 bases, with 15 bases lying between them. This CDR3 reads CSVEDDGHPYYEQYF. The CDR3, as DNA: TGCAGCGTTGAAGATGATGGACACCCTTACTACGAGCAGTACTTC.

V usage is TRBV5-8 and J usage is TRBJ2-4, with 11 bases identical to TRBD1. The CDR3 spans 17 residues. From germline, CDR1 is SGHTS and CDR2 YDEGEE. V lost 0 bases to trimming and J lost 3 bases; unmatched junction nucleotides: 5. The CDR3 loop is CASSLAGQGAFKNIQYF. The CDR3 DNA reads as TGTGCCAGCAGCTTGGCCGGACAGGGGGCGTTCAAAAACATTCAGTACTTC.

The chain joins TRBV5-5 to TRBJ2-7; TRBD2 might be the D (5 bases). Germline V gene sequence: CDR1 SGHKS, CDR2 YYEKEE (reference sequence). The germline V and J ends were trimmed by 0 bases and 2 bases, with 12 bases remaining between them. The CDR3 length is 15 residues. The CDR3: CASSLAPGETYEQYF. The CDR3 DNA sequence: TGTGCCAGCAGCTTGGCCCCCGGGGAGACCTACGAGCAGTACTTC.

This clonotype has just a few counts. A much larger clone sits a single nucleotide away, making a read error possible. V and J are TRBV12-3 or TRBV12-4 and TRBJ1-5; a possible D gene is TRBD1 (6 bases). This CDR3 comprises 15 residues. V dropped 5 bases and J dropped 5 bases, with 16 bases sitting between them. The CDR3 DNA is TGTGCCAGCAGTGCCCCCGGACAGTATGATCAGCCCCAGCATTTT. Its translation: CASSAPGQYDQPQHF.

V and J are TRBV27 and TRBJ1-5; 8 nucleotides align to TRBD1. V was pared by 0 bases and J by 5 bases, with 6 bases of the junction left unmatched. CDR3 length equals 16 residues. Looked up from germline, CDR1 is MNHEY and CDR2 is SMNVEV (reference sequence). CDR3 protein: CASSLSGQGAHQPQHF. The CDR3 bases are TGTGCCAGCAGTTTATCAGGGCAGGGGGCCCATCAGCCCCAGCATTTT.

This clonotype showed up just once. V is TRBV2 and J is TRBJ1-2, with 11 bases fitting TRBD1. Looked up from germline, CDR1 is SNHLY and CDR2 is FYNNEI. The CDR3 length is 14 residues. Losses at the gene ends were 6 bases for V and 7 bases for J; bases not matched to a gene: 7. CDR3 region: CASRKDRGQSGYTF. For the CDR3, the DNA is TGTGCCAGCAGGAAGGACAGGGGGCAAAGTGGCTACACCTTC.

This clonotype was detected ten times or more. V and J are TRBV7-2 and TRBJ2-1, with D unclear. Germline V gene data show CDR1 as SGHTA and CDR2 as FQGNSA. V shed 2 bases and J shed 2 bases, with 4 bases lying between them. The CDR3 length is 13 residues. The chain's CDR3 is CASSLTPYNEQFF. Here the CDR3 DNA reads TGTGCCAGCAGCTTAACCCCCTACAATGAGCAGTTCTTC.

In its sample, this clonotype was seen a few times. The CDR3 DNA follows: TGTGCCACCGGGCCAATCTACAATGAGCAGTTCTTC. Its protein product is CATGPIYNEQFF. The J gene is TRBJ2-1, the V gene TRBV6-1; D unresolved. With 10 bases removed from V and 3 bases from J, the gap between germline ends came to 10 bases. This CDR3 is 12 amino acids long. Per germline, CDR1 MNHNS and CDR2 SASEGT.

This clonotype occurred a few times. The V gene is TRBV5-6, the J gene TRBJ2-7; TRBD2 agrees at 8 bases. V shed 2 bases and J 6 bases; nucleotides not matched to a gene: 1. The germline V gene encodes CDR1 SGHDT and CDR2 YYEEEE. This CDR3 has 12 residues. The CDR3 is CASSFSGAEQYF. The DNA for the CDR3 is TGTGCCAGCAGCTTTAGCGGGGCCGAGCAGTACTTC.

At least ten counts were recorded for this clonotype. The V and J genes are TRBV3-1 and TRBJ1-6; D may be TRBD1 (5 bases). The CDR3 length is 14 residues. The V end lost 4 bases, the J end lost 8 bases, and 12 bases lay between the germline ends. Germline V CDR1 and CDR2: LGHDT, YNNKEL (reference sequence). CDR3 amino acids: CASSPWGRDSPLHF. The CDR3, as DNA: TGTGCCAGCAGCCCCTGGGGGAGGGATTCACCCCTCCACTTT.

The chain recombines TRBV5-1 with TRBJ2-4, with D perhaps matching TRBD1 (6 bases). Per the germline V gene, CDR1 is SGHRS and CDR2 is YFSETQ. The CDR3 totals 15 residues. V was trimmed by 5 bases and J by 0 bases, leaving 12 bases between them. CDR3 loop: CASRDSLIAKNIQYF. In DNA form, the CDR3 reads TGCGCCAGCAGGGACAGTCTAATAGCCAAAAACATTCAGTACTTC.

The rearrangement uses TRBV29-1 and TRBJ2-1; 13 bases fit TRBD2. CDR1 SQVTM and CDR2 ANQGSEA come from the germline V gene. The CDR3 contains 15 residues. J was trimmed by 9 bases and V by 7 bases; bases with no gene match: 12. The CDR3 spells CSAPRTSGRSGEQFF. CDR3 DNA: TGCAGCGCCCCCCGGACTAGCGGGAGAAGCGGTGAGCAGTTCTTC.

This clonotype came up a few times. The V and J genes are TRBV5-1 and TRBJ1-4, with a possible D match to TRBD1 (6 bases). The CDR3 is 14 amino acids. Looked up from germline, CDR1 is SGHRS and CDR2 is YFSETQ. V was pared by 1 base and J by 8 bases, with 12 bases between. In DNA, the CDR3 is TGCGCCAGCAGCTTGAGGCAGGGGAGGGAAAAACTGTTTTTT. Protein sequence: CASSLRQGREKLFF. The complete variable domain, with remaining parts taken from reference TRBV5-1 and TRBJ1-4, reads KAGVTQTPRYLIKTRGQQVTLSCSPISGHRSVSWYQQTPGQGLQFLFEYFSETQRNKGNFPGRFSGRQFSNSRSEMNVSTLELGDSALYLCASSLRQGREKLFFGSGTQLSVL.

This clonotype occurred many times. The rearrangement uses TRBV28 and TRBJ1-6, with D hard to call. V dropped 10 bases and J dropped 0 bases, with 13 bases sitting between them. The germline V gene has CDR1 MDHEN and CDR2 SYDVKM. The CDR3 is 15 amino acids. CDR3 loop: CATSDGLSYNSPLHF. Written as DNA, the CDR3 is TGTGCCACCTCGGACGGTCTCTCCTATAATTCACCCCTCCACTTT.